This TCR beta chain emerged from a study of beta chain features in type 1 diabetes. Study observations and caveats: Moderate but significant shortening of TCRB CDR3s was recorded in all four CD4+ subsets from Type 1 diabetes patients. Cells carrying high TCR expression could end up over-represented when cDNA is sequenced.

This clone was counted only a few times. The antigen is unknown. The CDR3 covers 13 residues. Trimming stripped 10 bases from V and 6 bases from J, with 17 bases between. The germline gives CDR1 SSHAT, CDR2 FNYEAQ (reference sequence). All sorted populations exceeded 98% purity. What was sequenced were expressed TCRB transcripts, since all of the isolated RNA had been reverse transcribed. Profiled with immunoSEQ multiplex PCR; TCRdb holds only in-frame clones, not every one. Here the sample spans some 410,000 clones, about an eighth being singletons. This clonotype was obtained from a woman younger than 35 in good health. Sequenced: naive CD4+ T cells from blood. This chain joins TRBV7-7 and TRBJ2-3, with D possibly TRBD2 on 7 matching bases. Here the CDR3 DNA reads TGTGCCATAGAATTAGGCGGGGGCGATACGCAGTATTTT. It codes for CAIELGGGDTQYF.